These 17 T cell receptor beta chains came from one sample sequenced in a study of CD8+CD57+ T cells in acquired aplastic anemia. Patients who underwent sequencing had shown CD8+CD57+ cell expansion by flow cytometry. Researchers used genomic DNA as the template to profile TCR beta VDJ and CDR3. TCRdb reprocessed the reads with MiXCR, giving one entry per CDR3 protein. This table holds 150,000 to 170,000 distinct CDR3 sequences, over 50% found once. Sequenced: sorted CD4+, CD8+, or CD8+CD57+ T cells (not recorded which) from PBMCs. These receptors originate from a human donor with aplastic anemia.

The chain's CDR3 is CATSVSGANVLTF. CDR3 coding DNA: TGTGCCACCAGTGTTTCTGGGGCCAACGTCCTGACTTTC. The chain couples TRBV24-1 to TRBJ2-6; D gene unclear. Trimming removed 5 bases at V and 1 base at J, with 2 bases between. Germline V gene sequence: CDR1 KGHDR, CDR2 SFDVKD. The CDR3 runs to 13 residues.

This clonotype was detected ten times or more. The chain has TRBV10-3 and TRBJ1-1, with TRBD1 matching 7 bases. This CDR3 is 13 amino acids long. The germline V gene encodes CDR1 ENHRY and CDR2 SYGVKD. V shed 7 bases and J 1 base; nucleotides not matched to a gene: 3. CDR3 in DNA: TGTGCCATCACCGGGACAGAGAACACTGAAGCTTTCTTT. Translating gives CAITGTENTEAFF.

The gene calls are TRBV2 and TRBJ2-1; 12 bases are a match to TRBD2. Germline trimming cut 5 bases from V and 7 bases from J; bases unmatched to any gene: 6. The CDR3 has 15 amino acids. Germline CDR1 SNHLY, CDR2 FYNNEI. The CDR3 loop reads CASSRTSGIGNEQFF. CDR3 nucleotide sequence: TGTGCCAGCAGTAGGACTAGCGGGATAGGTAATGAGCAGTTCTTC.

The chain joins TRBV24-1 to TRBJ2-2; TRBD2 matches at 7 bases. Trimming removed 1 base from V and 6 bases from J; junction bases left unmatched: 1. The CDR3 extends over 14 amino acids. Germline V gene sequence: CDR1 KGHDR, CDR2 SFDVKD. In DNA, the CDR3 is TGTGCCACCAGTGATTTACTAGCGTCCGGGGAGCTGTTTTTT. It encodes CATSDLLASGELFF.

This clonotype appeared a few times. This chain's CDR3 is CASSLRTVSGANVLTF. CDR3 DNA sequence: TGTGCCAGCAGCTTACGGACAGTTTCTGGGGCCAACGTCCTGACTTTC. The chain uses TRBV11-2 and TRBJ2-6; TRBD1 is a possible D gene (6 bases). Germline CDR1 and CDR2: SGHAT and FQNNGV. Trimming took off 2 bases at V and 1 base at J, with 9 bases between the two ends. The CDR3 covers 16 residues.

This clonotype was observed a few times. The V gene is TRBV10-3, the J gene TRBJ2-7; 15 bases are shared with TRBD2. The junction had 0 bases not matched to a gene; V was cut back by 8 bases and J by 4 bases. The CDR3 is 13 residues long. Germline assignment: CDR1 ENHRY and CDR2 SYGVKD. DNA of the CDR3: TGTGCCATCGGGACTAGCGGGAGGTACGAGCAGTACTTC. Translation gives CAIGTSGRYEQYF.

The chain is built from TRBV5-5 and TRBJ2-7; D remains ambiguous. CDR3 length: 11 residues. Germline V gives CDR1 SGHKS, CDR2 YYEKEE (reference sequence). V dropped 2 bases and J dropped 7 bases, with 7 bases sitting between them. The CDR3 bases are TGTGCCAGCAGCTTTACTAATGAGCAGTACTTC. As protein: CASSFTNEQYF.

This clonotype was observed many times. DNA of the CDR3: TGCGCCAGCATTCGGGACTACGTCAATGAGCAGTTCTTC. Translating it yields CASIRDYVNEQFF. The chain recombines TRBV10-2 with TRBJ2-1; 7 bases map to TRBD2. Trimming at V came to 7 bases and at J to 6 bases, leaving 6 bases not matched to a gene. The CDR3 covers 13 residues. Germline V gives CDR1 WSHSY, CDR2 SAAADI.

In nucleotides, the CDR3 is TGCGCCAGCAGCTCAACCGGGTCCTACAATGAGCAGTTCTTC. It yields the protein CASSSTGSYNEQFF. The genes are TRBV5-1 and TRBJ2-1; D call uncertain. The germline CDR1 and CDR2 sequences are SGHRS and YFSETQ. V gave up 3 bases and J gave up 1 base, with 8 bases separating them. The CDR3 runs to 14 residues.

Only a few counts were recorded for this clonotype. The rearrangement links TRBV7-9 to TRBJ1-6; 7 bases are shared with TRBD1. Germline CDR1 reads SEHNR; CDR2 reads FQNEAQ (reference sequence). V gave up 6 bases and J gave up 9 bases; unmatched junction bases: 5. The CDR3 spans 13 residues. The DNA of the CDR3 is TGTGCCAGCAGTCGCGGGACAGCTTCACCCCTCCACTTT. Translation: CASSRGTASPLHF. The full variable domain, its missing parts supplied by reference TRBV7-9 and TRBJ1-6, is DTGVSQNPRHKITKRGQNVTFRCDPISEHNRLYWYRQTLGQGPEFLTYFQNEAQLEKSRLLSDRFSAERPKGSFSTLEIQRTEQGDSAMYLCASSRGTASPLHFGNGTRLTVT.

The sample holds one count of this clonotype. This sequence joins TRBV15 and TRBJ1-2, with D maybe TRBD1 (5 bases). V gave up 5 bases and J gave up 8 bases, with 15 bases separating them. Germline values: CDR1 LNHNV, CDR2 YYDKDF (reference sequence). The CDR3 spans 13 residues. CDR3 bases: TGTGCCACCAGCGGAAACAGGAGACGAGGCTACACCTTC. This gives the protein CATSGNRRRGYTF.

This clonotype was counted ten times or more. This sequence joins TRBV9 and TRBJ2-2; weak D call: TRBD1 (6 bases). CDR3 length: 13 amino acids. The V end was cut by 6 bases, the J end by 7 bases, with 13 bases between. Germline V CDR1 and CDR2: SGDLS, YYNGEE. The CDR3 region has the DNA TGTGCCAGCATAGGACAGCACGGCGGGGAGCTGTTTTTT. Residues: CASIGQHGGELFF. Full variable domain (outside the CDR3, taken from reference TRBV9 and TRBJ2-2): DSGVTQTPKHLITATGQRVTLRCSPRSGDLSVYWYQQSLDQGLQFLIQYYNGEERAKGNILERFSAQQFPDLHSELNLSSLELGDSALYFCASIGQHGGELFFGEGSRLTVL.

This clonotype occurred many times. For the CDR3, the DNA is TGTGCCAGCAGTCCGAAGGGTCACTTGAATTCACCCCTCCACTTT. Amino acids: CASSPKGHLNSPLHF. This chain connects TRBV27 to TRBJ1-6, with D uncertain. V was trimmed by 5 bases and J by 7 bases, leaving 15 bases between them. Germline V gene sequence: CDR1 MNHEY, CDR2 SMNVEV (reference sequence). This CDR3 is built from 15 residues.

This clonotype was counted many times. The V and J genes are TRBV6-1 and TRBJ1-6; the D is unclear. V was cut by 0 bases and J by 0 bases, with 6 bases left in between. The CDR3 has 16 residues. Germline V CDR1 and CDR2: MNHNS, SASEGT. The CDR3 loop reads CASSEAESSYNSPLHF. The DNA of the CDR3 is TGTGCCAGCAGTGAAGCGGAGAGCTCCTATAATTCACCCCTCCACTTT.

This clonotype was observed many times. The V call is TRBV7-9, the J call TRBJ2-5; TRBD2 matches 7 bases. In germline, CDR1 is SEHNR, CDR2 FQNEAQ (reference sequence). The length of the CDR3 is 14 residues. The ends lost 11 bases at V and 0 bases at J; junction bases unmatched: 9. The chain's CDR3 is CAWGRDQNQETQYF. Here the CDR3 DNA reads TGTGCCTGGGGGAGGGACCAAAACCAAGAGACCCAGTACTTC.

The V call is TRBV24-1, the J call TRBJ2-3; TRBD2 might be the D (5 bases). The CDR3 spans 13 residues. V was trimmed by 9 bases and J by 2 bases, leaving 11 bases between them. Germline CDR1 reads KGHDR; CDR2 reads SFDVKD. Here the CDR3 reads CATSYGNTDTQYF. CDR3 coding DNA: TGTGCCACCTCCTACGGGAACACAGATACGCAGTATTTT.

This clonotype was observed many times. The chain uses TRBV9 and TRBJ2-7; D ambiguous. The V end lost 3 bases, the J end lost 0 bases, and 10 bases lay between the germline ends. Germline values: CDR1 SGDLS, CDR2 YYNGEE. CDR3 size: 14 residues. CDR3 loop: CASSGRKSSYEQYF. The CDR3 DNA reads TGTGCCAGCAGCGGGAGAAAGAGCTCCTACGAGCAGTACTTC.